The 5 T cell receptor beta chains below were found in one sample sequenced in a study of blood T cell repertoires in COVID-19. Assay used: immunoSEQ multiplex PCR; TCRdb lists only in-frame clones, some missing. Of 300,000 to 350,000 clones in the sample, 90% are singletons; the top ten hold around 6.8%. Sequencing was performed on peripheral blood. The receptors shown here come from a woman aged 25 to 39 with COVID-19, enrolled during active disease.

The chain carries TRBV30 and TRBJ2-7, with 11 bases lining up with TRBD1. V lost 3 bases and J lost 3; bases outside the gene matches: 4. The CDR3 consists of 14 residues. Germline V gene data show CDR1 as GTSNPN and CDR2 as SVGIG (reference sequence). CDR3 DNA sequence: TGTGCCTGGAGCTGGACAGGGGGCCTCTACGAGCAGTACTTC. Its translation: CAWSWTGGLYEQYF.

The table lists this clone with a count of one. The V call is TRBV28, the J call TRBJ2-6; 8 bases line up with TRBD1. The junction had 9 bases not matched to a gene; V was cut back by 4 bases and J by 4 bases. Germline V gene lookup returns CDR1 MDHEN and CDR2 SYDVKM. There are 17 residues in the CDR3. CDR3 sequence (DNA): TGTGCCAGCAGTTCCTGGACAGGGAATATGGGGGCCAACGTCCTGACTTTC. This sequence encodes CASSSWTGNMGANVLTF.

The rearrangement links TRBV24-1 to TRBJ2-1, with no clear D. The V end lost 5 bases, the J end lost 6 bases, and 16 bases lay between the germline ends. The length of the CDR3 is 15 residues. CDR1 and CDR2 from the germline V gene are KGHDR and SFDVKD. The CDR3 region is CATSALTTVGNEQFF. CDR3 DNA: TGTGCCACCAGTGCCCTTACAACAGTAGGCAATGAGCAGTTCTTC.

The chain employs TRBV4-2 and TRBJ1-1; tentatively, D is TRBD1 (5 bases). Trimming cost V 4 bases and J 8 bases, with 14 bases left between them. The CDR3 is made up of 13 amino acids. Per germline, CDR1 LGHNA and CDR2 YNFKEQ. CDR3 bases: TGTGCCAGCAGCCCTTCTGGACATCCGGAAGCTTTCTTT. It translates to CASSPSGHPEAFF.

V and J are TRBV4-1 and TRBJ1-5; 7 bases align to TRBD1. The CDR3 consists of 15 residues. Trimming took 3 bases from V and 5 from J; bases not matched to a gene: 7. Per the germline V gene, CDR1 is MGHRA and CDR2 is YSYEKL. The CDR3 region is CASSQTGRLDQPQHF. The CDR3 nucleotides read TGCGCCAGCAGCCAGACAGGGAGGTTGGATCAGCCCCAGCATTTT.